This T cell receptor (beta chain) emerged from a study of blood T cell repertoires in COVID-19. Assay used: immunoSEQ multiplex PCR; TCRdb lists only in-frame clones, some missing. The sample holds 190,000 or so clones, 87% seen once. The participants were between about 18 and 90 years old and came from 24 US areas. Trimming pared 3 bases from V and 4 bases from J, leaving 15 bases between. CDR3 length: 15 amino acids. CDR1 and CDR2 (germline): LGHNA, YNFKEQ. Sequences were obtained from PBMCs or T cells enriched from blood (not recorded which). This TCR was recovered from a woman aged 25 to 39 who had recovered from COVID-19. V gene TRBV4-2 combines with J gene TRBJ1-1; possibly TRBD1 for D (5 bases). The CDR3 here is CASSQAVAGGTEAFF. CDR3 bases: TGTGCCAGCAGCCAGGCTGTTGCGGGGGGCACTGAAGCTTTCTTT.